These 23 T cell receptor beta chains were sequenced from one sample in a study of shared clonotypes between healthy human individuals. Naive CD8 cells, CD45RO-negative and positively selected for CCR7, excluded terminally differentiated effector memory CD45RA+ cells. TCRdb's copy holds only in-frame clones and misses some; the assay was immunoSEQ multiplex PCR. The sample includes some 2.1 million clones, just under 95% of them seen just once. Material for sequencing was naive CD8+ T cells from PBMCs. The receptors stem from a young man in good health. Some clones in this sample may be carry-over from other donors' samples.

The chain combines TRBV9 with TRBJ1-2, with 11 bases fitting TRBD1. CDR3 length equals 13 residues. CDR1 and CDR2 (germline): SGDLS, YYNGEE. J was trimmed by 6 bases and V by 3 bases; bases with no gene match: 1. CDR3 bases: TGTGCCAGCAGCGGGGACAGGGGGGATGGCTACACCTTC. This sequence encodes CASSGDRGDGYTF.

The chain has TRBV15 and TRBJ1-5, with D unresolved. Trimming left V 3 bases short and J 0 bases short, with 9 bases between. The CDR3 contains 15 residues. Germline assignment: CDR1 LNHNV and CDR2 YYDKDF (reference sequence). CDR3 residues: CATSSTGISNQPQHF. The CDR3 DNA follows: TGTGCCACCAGCAGTACGGGGATTAGCAATCAGCCCCAGCATTTT.

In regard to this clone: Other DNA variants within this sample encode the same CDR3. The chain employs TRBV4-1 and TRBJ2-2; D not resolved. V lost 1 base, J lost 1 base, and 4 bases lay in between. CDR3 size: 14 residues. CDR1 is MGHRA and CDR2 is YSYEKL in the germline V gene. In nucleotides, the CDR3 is TGCGCCAGCAGCCAAGTTGGGAACACCGGGGAGCTGTTTTTT. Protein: CASSQVGNTGELFF.

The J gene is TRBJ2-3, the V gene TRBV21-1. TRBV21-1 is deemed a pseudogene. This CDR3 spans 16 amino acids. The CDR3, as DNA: TGTGCCAGCAGCAAAGCAAGGGCATCCGGCACAGATACGCAGTATTTT. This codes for CASSKARASGTDTQYF.

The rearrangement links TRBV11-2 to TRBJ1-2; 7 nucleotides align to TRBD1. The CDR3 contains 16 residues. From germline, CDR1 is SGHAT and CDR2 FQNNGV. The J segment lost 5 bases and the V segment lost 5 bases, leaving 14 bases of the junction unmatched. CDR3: CASSVGGNRGRYGYTF. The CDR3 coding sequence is TGTGCCAGCAGCGTAGGAGGGAACAGGGGAAGATATGGCTACACCTTC.

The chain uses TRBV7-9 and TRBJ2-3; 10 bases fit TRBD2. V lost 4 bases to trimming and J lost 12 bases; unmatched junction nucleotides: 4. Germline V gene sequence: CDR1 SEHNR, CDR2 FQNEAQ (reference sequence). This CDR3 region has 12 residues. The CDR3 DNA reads TGTGCCAGCAGCTATCAGCGGGAGGGCCAGTATTTT. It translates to CASSYQREGQYF.

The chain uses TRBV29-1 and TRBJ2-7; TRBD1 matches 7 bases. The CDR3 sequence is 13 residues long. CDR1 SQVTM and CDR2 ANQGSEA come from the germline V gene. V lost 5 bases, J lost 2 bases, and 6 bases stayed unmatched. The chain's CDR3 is CSVSLDRAYEQYF. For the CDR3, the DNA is TGCAGCGTTTCTTTAGACAGGGCCTACGAGCAGTACTTC.

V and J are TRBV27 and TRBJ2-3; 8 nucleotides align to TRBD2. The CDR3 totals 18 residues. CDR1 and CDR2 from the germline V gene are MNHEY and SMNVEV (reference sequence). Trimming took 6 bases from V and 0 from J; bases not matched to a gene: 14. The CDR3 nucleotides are TGTGCCAGCAGAAACCTCGGGTTAGCGGGGACTAGCACAGATACGCAGTATTTT. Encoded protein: CASRNLGLAGTSTDTQYF.

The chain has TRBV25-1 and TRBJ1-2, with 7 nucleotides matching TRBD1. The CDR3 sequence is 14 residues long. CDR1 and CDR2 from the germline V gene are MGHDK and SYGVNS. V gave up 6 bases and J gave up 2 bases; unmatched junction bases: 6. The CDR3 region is CASSHRDRNYGYTF. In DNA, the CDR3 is TGTGCCAGCAGCCACCGGGACAGAAACTATGGCTACACCTTC.

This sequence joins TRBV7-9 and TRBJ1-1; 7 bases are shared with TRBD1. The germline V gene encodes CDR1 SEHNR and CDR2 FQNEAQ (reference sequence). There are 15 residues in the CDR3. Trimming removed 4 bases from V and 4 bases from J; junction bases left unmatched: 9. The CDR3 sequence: CASSYTGEPSTEAFF. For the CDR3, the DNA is TGTGCCAGCAGCTATACAGGGGAACCGAGCACTGAAGCTTTCTTT.

CDR3 bases: TGTGCCAGTCCAGATCCGAACACCGGGGAGCTGTTTTTT. Translated, it gives CASPDPNTGELFF. This chain connects TRBV19 to TRBJ2-2; D call uncertain. Trimming stripped 8 bases from V and 0 bases from J, with 7 bases between. The CDR3 consists of 13 residues. The V gene's germline CDR1 is LNHDA and CDR2 SQIVND (reference sequence).

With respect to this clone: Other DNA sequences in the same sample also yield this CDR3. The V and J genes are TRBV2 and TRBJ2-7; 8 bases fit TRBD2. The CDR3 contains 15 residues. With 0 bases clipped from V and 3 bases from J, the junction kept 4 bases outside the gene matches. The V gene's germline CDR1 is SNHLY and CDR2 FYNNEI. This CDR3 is CASSEARREGYEQYF. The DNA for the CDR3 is TGTGCCAGCAGTGAAGCGCGACGGGAGGGCTACGAGCAGTACTTC. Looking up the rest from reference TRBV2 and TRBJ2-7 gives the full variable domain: EPEVTQTPSHQVTQMGQEVILRCVPISNHLYFYWYRQILGQKVEFLVSFYNNEISEKSEIFDDQFSVERPDGSNFTLKIRSTKLEDSAMYFCASSEARREGYEQYFGPGTRLTVT.

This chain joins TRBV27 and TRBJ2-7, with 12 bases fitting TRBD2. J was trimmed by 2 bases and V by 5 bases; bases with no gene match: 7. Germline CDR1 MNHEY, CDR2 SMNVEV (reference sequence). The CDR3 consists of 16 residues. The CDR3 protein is CASSPRTSGVTYEQYF. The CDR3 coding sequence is TGTGCCAGCAGTCCAAGGACTAGCGGGGTAACCTACGAGCAGTACTTC.

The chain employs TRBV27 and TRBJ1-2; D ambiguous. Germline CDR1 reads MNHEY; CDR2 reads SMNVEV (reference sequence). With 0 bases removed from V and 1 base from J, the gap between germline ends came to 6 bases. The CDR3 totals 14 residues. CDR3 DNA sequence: TGTGCCAGCAGTTTATCTCCACATAACTATGGCTACACCTTC. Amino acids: CASSLSPHNYGYTF.

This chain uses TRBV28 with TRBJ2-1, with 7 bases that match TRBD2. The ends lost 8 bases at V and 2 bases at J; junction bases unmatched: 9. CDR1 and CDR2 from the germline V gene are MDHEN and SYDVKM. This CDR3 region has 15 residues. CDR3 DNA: TGTGCCAGCTGCCCCGGGAGCGGGGCCTACAATGAGCAGTTCTTC. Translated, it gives CASCPGSGAYNEQFF. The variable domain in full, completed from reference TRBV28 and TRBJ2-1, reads DVKVTQSSRYLVKRTGEKVFLECVQDMDHENMFWYRQDPGLGLRLIYFSYDVKMKEKGDIPEGYSVSREKKERFSLILESASTNQTSMYLCASCPGSGAYNEQFFGPGTRLTVL.

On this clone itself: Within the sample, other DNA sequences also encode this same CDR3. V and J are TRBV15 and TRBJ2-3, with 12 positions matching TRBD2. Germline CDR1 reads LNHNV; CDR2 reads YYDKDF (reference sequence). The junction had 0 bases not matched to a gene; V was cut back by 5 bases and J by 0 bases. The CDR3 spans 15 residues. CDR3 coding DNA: TGTGCCACCAGCGGGACTAGCGGGAGCACAGATACGCAGTATTTT. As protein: CATSGTSGSTDTQYF.

Written as DNA, the CDR3 is TGTGCCAGCAGTTGGGCAGGTAACACTGAAGCTTTCTTT. Translation: CASSWAGNTEAFF. This sequence joins TRBV6-5 and TRBJ1-1; D ambiguous. CDR3 length: 13 amino acids. Germline V gives CDR1 MNHEY, CDR2 SVGAGI. V was trimmed by 4 bases and J by 2 bases, leaving 8 bases between them.

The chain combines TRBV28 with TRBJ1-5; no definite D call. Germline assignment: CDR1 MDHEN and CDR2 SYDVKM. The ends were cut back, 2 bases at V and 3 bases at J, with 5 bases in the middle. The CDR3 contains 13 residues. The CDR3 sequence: CASSLDLNQPQHF. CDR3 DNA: TGTGCCAGCAGTTTAGACCTCAATCAGCCCCAGCATTTT.

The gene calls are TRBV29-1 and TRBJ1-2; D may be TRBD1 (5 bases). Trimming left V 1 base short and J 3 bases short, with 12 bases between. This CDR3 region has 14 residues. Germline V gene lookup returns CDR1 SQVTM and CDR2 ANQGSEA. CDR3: CSVEAKGTYYGYTF. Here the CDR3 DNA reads TGCAGCGTTGAAGCGAAGGGGACCTACTATGGCTACACCTTC.

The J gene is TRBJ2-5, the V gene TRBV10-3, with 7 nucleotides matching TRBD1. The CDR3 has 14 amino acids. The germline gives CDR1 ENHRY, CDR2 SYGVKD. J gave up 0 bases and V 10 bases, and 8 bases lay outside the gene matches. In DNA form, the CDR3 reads TGTGCCACCAAGGGGGCGCAGAACCAAGAGACCCAGTACTTC. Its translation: CATKGAQNQETQYF.

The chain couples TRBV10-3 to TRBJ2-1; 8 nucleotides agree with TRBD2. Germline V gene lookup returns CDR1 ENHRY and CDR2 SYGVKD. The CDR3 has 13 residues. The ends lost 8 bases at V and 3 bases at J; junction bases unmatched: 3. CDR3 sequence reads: CAIGGLDYNEQFF. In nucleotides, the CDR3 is TGTGCCATCGGGGGACTAGACTACAATGAGCAGTTCTTC.

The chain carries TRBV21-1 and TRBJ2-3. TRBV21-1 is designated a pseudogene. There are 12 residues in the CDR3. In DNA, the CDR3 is TGTGCCAGGAGACGGAAATCAGATACGCAGTATTTT. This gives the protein CARRRKSDTQYF.

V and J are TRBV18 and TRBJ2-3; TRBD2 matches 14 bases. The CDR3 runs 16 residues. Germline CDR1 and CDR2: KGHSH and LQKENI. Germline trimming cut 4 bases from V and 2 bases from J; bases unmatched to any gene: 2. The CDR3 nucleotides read TGTGCCAGCTCACGGACTAGCGGGAGGCCCACAGATACGCAGTATTTT. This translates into CASSRTSGRPTDTQYF. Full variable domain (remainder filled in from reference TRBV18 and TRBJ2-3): NAGVMQNPRHLVRRRGQEARLRCSPMKGHSHVYWYRQLPEEGLKFMVYLQKENIIDESGMPKERFSAEFPKEGPSILRIQQVVRGDSAAYFCASSRTSGRPTDTQYFGPGTRLTVL.